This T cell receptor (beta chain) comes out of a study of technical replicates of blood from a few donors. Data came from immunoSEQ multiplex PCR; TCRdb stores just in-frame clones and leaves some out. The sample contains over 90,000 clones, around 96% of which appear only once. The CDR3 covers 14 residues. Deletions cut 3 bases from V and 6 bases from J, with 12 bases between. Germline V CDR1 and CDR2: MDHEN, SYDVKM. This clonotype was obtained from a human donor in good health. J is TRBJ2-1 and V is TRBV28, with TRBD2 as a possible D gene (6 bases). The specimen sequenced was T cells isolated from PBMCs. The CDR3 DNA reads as TGTGCCAGCAGTTTGCGGGGTTTGCTCAATGAGCAGTTCTTC. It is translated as CASSLRGLLNEQFF.